The present TCR beta chain was sequenced within a study of blood T cell repertoires in COVID-19. Study overall: In each case, the material was cDNA or gDNA derived from T cells, B-cell-depleted T cells, or PBMCs.

Authors' processing steps: Estimated nucleated cell counts came from reference gene primer amplification. The repertoire was sequenced with immunoSEQ multiplex PCR; TCRdb's copy has only in-frame clones and lacks some. The V and J calls and the clone size are those of that table, but D and trimming were determined from the DNA. The repertoire includes a few hundred thousand clones, about 88% of them detected once, and roughly 3% sits in the top ten. The length of the CDR3 is 16 residues. Unmatched junction bases numbered 8, after V lost 0 bases and J lost 3 bases. Germline V gene sequence: CDR1 SGHRS, CDR2 YFSETQ.

This clonotype was obtained from a woman aged 25-40 years who had recovered from COVID-19. The sequenced sample was PBMCs or T cells enriched from blood (not recorded which). The V call is TRBV5-1, the J call TRBJ1-1, with 7 positions matching TRBD1. CDR3 bases: TGCGCCAGCAGCTTGGCCAGACAGGGCAGGGACACTGAAGCTTTCTTT. This encodes CASSLARQGRDTEAFF.